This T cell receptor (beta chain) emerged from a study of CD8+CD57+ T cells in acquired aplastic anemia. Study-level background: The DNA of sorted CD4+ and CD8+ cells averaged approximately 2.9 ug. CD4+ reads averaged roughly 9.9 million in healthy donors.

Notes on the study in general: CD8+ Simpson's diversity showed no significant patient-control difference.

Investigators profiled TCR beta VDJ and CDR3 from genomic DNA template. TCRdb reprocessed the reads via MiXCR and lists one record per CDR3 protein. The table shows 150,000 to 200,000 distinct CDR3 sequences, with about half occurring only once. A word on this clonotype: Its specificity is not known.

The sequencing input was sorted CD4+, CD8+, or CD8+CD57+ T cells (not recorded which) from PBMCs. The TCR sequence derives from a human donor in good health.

CDR3 amino acids: CASSIGGFNEKLFF. The CDR3 nucleotides read TGTGCCAGTAGTATAGGGGGGTTTAATGAAAAACTGTTTTTT. The rearrangement joins TRBV19 to TRBJ1-4, with D perhaps matching TRBD1 (5 bases). V was clipped by 1 base and J by 4 bases, with 7 bases between them. The CDR3 loop spans 14 amino acids. The germline V gene encodes CDR1 LNHDA and CDR2 SQIVND (reference sequence). Full variable domain (missing parts from reference TRBV19 and TRBJ1-4): DGGITQSPKYLFRKEGQNVTLSCEQNLNHDAMYWYRQDPGQGLRLIYYSQIVNDFQKGDIAEGYSVSREKKESFPLTVTSAQKNPTAFYLCASSIGGFNEKLFFGSGTQLSVL.